Presented here are 15 T cell receptor beta chains from one specimen sequenced in a study of cytomegalovirus exposure and HLA in healthy donors (dated by TCRdb to about 2017). Libraries were prepared through the immunoSEQ multiplex PCR assay. The multiplex PCR relied on a mix of 60 forward primers for TCR Vbeta segments and 13 reverse primers for TCR Jbeta segments. TCRdb provides this immuneACCESS table in a form limited to in-frame rearrangements. Some clones are lacking; in checked studies, under half of them reflect an unresolved V gene, and why the rest are absent is not known. The sample yields around 190,000 clones; around 80% were counted once. The ten largest clones add up to 4.5% to 6% of the sample. Source material: PBMCs. The receptors shown here come from a man aged 35 to 55 in good health and CMV-seronegative.

The chain employs TRBV9 and TRBJ2-5; 8 bases fit TRBD2. J was trimmed by 5 bases and V by 0 bases; bases with no gene match: 3. In germline, CDR1 is SGDLS, CDR2 YYNGEE. CDR3 length: 14 amino acids. The CDR3 nucleotides read TGTGCCAGCAGCGTAGGGACTAGCTATGAGACCCAGTACTTC. Its translation: CASSVGTSYETQYF.

V usage is TRBV7-9 and J usage is TRBJ1-6; 9 bases align to TRBD1. J lost 5 bases, V lost 3 bases, and 5 bases had no gene match. Germline V CDR1 and CDR2: SEHNR, FQNEAQ (reference sequence). The CDR3 is 16 residues long. The CDR3 spells CASSFDRGVHNSPLHF. CDR3 sequence (DNA): TGTGCCAGCAGCTTCGACAGGGGGGTTCATAATTCACCCCTCCACTTT.

V is TRBV6-6 and J is TRBJ2-2; D perhaps matches TRBD1 (5 bases). Germline CDR1 and CDR2: MNHNY and SVGAGI (reference sequence). V was cut by 0 bases and J by 5 bases, with 10 bases left in between. The CDR3 extends over 15 amino acids. The CDR3 reads CASSYSTAGTGELFF. For the CDR3, the DNA is TGTGCCAGCAGTTACTCAACAGCAGGGACCGGGGAGCTGTTTTTT.

This clone was detected only a few times. The CDR3 coding sequence is TGTGCCAGCAGTGAGACAGTCTCCTACGAGCAGTACTTC. This codes for CASSETVSYEQYF. The chain has TRBV27 and TRBJ2-7, with D possibly TRBD1 on 5 matching bases. Trimming took off 5 bases at V and 0 bases at J, with 8 bases between the two ends. CDR1 and CDR2 from the germline V gene are MNHEY and SMNVEV (reference sequence). The CDR3 covers 13 residues.

The chain is built from TRBV6-5 and TRBJ1-6, with 10 bases matching TRBD1. Germline CDR1 is MNHEY and CDR2 is SVGAGI. The CDR3 consists of 15 residues. Losses at the gene ends were 6 bases for V and 7 bases for J; bases not matched to a gene: 6. Written as DNA, the CDR3 is TGTGCCAGCAGAGAGGGGGGACAGGGGAATTCACCCCTCCACTTT. This encodes CASREGGQGNSPLHF.

The chain recombines TRBV14 with TRBJ2-3; TRBD2 agrees at 9 bases. The CDR3 covers 17 residues. Germline lookup yields CDR1 SGHDN and CDR2 FVKESK. Trimming at V came to 2 bases and at J to 3 bases, leaving 9 bases not matched to a gene. CDR3 bases: TGTGCCAGCAGCCAAATGGGGCTAGCGGGGAGAACAGATACGCAGTATTTT. Translated: CASSQMGLAGRTDTQYF.

The chain is built from TRBV7-9 and TRBJ1-1; no clear D gene. This CDR3 contains 14 residues. The germline V gene has CDR1 SEHNR and CDR2 FQNEAQ (reference sequence). Trimming took off 0 bases at V and 0 bases at J, with 5 bases between the two ends. As DNA, the CDR3 is TGTGCCAGCAGCTTAGCGTTCGTGAACACTGAAGCTTTCTTT. It is translated as CASSLAFVNTEAFF.

This sequence joins TRBV4-1 and TRBJ2-7; possibly TRBD2 for D (7 bases). Germline loops: CDR1 MGHRA, CDR2 YSYEKL. This CDR3 has 14 amino acids. The V end lost 4 bases, the J end lost 6 bases, and 16 bases lay between the germline ends. DNA for the CDR3: TGCGCCAGCAGCCCCGGGTGGGGGGGGGCCGAGCAGTACTTC. It yields the protein CASSPGWGGAEQYF.

The gene calls are TRBV5-1 and TRBJ1-1; D might be TRBD1 (5 bases). The germline CDR1 and CDR2 sequences are SGHRS and YFSETQ. V lost 4 bases, J lost 5 bases, and 12 bases lay in between. The CDR3 is 13 amino acids. CDR3 in DNA: TGCGCCAGCAGCCGTGGGGGGACGACTGAAGCTTTCTTT. The encoded protein is CASSRGGTTEAFF.

This rearrangement joins TRBV4-1 to TRBJ2-4; the match to TRBD1 covers 8 bases. Germline V gene data show CDR1 as MGHRA and CDR2 as YSYEKL. CDR3 length equals 17 residues. J gave up 3 bases and V 3 bases, and 10 bases lay outside the gene matches. The CDR3 coding sequence is TGCGCCAGCAGCCACCCCGACAGGGGAAGGGGCAAAAACATTCAGTACTTC. Encoded protein: CASSHPDRGRGKNIQYF.

The DNA of the CDR3 is TGTGCCAGCAACTACCAGTCCTATGGCTACACCTTC. Translation gives CASNYQSYGYTF. The chain couples TRBV6-1 to TRBJ1-2, with unresolved D. This CDR3 contains 12 residues. Germline V gives CDR1 MNHNS, CDR2 SASEGT. Trimming removed 7 bases at V and 4 bases at J, with 10 bases between.

J is TRBJ2-1 and V is TRBV30, with TRBD2 matching over 10 bases. V lost 2 bases, J lost 7 bases, and 8 bases stayed unmatched. This CDR3 region has 15 residues. Germline values: CDR1 GTSNPN, CDR2 SVGIG (reference sequence). CDR3 DNA sequence: TGTGCCTGGAGTTCAATAGCGGGAGGATGGAATGAGCAGTTCTTC. Translation: CAWSSIAGGWNEQFF.

The chain joins TRBV7-9 to TRBJ2-7; D is unclear. V was pared by 5 bases and J by 6 bases, with 8 bases between. The germline V gene encodes CDR1 SEHNR and CDR2 FQNEAQ (reference sequence). This CDR3 is 11 amino acids long. The DNA of the CDR3 is TGTGCCAGCAGCCAAAAGCTCGAGCAGTACTTC. This gives the protein CASSQKLEQYF.

This rearrangement joins TRBV19 to TRBJ1-3; D call uncertain. Per germline, CDR1 LNHDA and CDR2 SQIVND (reference sequence). This CDR3 contains 14 residues. Deletions cut 7 bases from V and 0 bases from J, with 10 bases between. CDR3 in amino acids: CASTPRSSGNTIYF. Here the CDR3 DNA reads TGTGCCAGTACCCCCCGCAGCTCTGGAAACACCATATATTTT.

The V and J genes are TRBV5-1 and TRBJ2-2; D might be TRBD1 (5 bases). CDR1 SGHRS and CDR2 YFSETQ come from the germline V gene. Trimming took 0 bases from V and 7 from J, leaving 16 bases between them. This CDR3 is 16 amino acids long. CDR3 in amino acids: CASSLEGVVMGGELFF. DNA for the CDR3: TGCGCCAGCAGCTTGGAAGGGGTTGTCATGGGCGGGGAGCTGTTTTTT.